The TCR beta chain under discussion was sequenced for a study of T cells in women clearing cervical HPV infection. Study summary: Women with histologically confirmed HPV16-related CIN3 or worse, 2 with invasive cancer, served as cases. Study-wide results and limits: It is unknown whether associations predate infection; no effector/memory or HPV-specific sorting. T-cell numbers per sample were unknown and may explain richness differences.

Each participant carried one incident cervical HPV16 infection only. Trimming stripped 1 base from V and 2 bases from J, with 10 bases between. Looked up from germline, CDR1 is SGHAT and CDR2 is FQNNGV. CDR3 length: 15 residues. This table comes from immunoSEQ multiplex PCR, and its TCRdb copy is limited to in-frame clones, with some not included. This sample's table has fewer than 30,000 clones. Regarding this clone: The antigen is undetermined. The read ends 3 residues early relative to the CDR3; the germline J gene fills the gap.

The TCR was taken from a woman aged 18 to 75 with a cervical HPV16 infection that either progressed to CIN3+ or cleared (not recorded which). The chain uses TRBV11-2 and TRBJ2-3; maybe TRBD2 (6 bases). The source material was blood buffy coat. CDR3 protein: CASSLGAGPTDTQYF. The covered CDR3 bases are TGTGCCAGCAGCTTAGGAGCGGGCCCCACAGATACG.